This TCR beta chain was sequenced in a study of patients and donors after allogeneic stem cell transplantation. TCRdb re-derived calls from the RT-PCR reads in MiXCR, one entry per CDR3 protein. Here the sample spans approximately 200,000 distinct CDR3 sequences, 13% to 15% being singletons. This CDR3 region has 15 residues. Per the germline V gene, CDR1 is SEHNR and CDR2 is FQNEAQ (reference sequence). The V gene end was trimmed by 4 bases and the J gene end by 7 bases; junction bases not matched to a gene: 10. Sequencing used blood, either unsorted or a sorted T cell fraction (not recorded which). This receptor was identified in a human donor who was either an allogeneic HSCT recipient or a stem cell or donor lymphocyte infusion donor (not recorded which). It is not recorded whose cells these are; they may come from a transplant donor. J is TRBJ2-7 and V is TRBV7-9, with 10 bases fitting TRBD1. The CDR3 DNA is TGTGCCAGCAGCTACAGTGGGACAGGGGTTGGAGAGCAGTACTTC. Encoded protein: CASSYSGTGVGEQYF.